This is a list of T cell receptor beta chains from one sample in a study of blood T cell repertoires in COVID-19. Sequenced by immunoSEQ multiplex PCR; TCRdb stores in-frame clones only, minus some. Among a few hundred thousand clones listed, around 84% were seen once. Sequencing input: peripheral blood. Every receptor here comes from a human donor in a cohort sampled during active COVID-19. The CDR3 runs from the conserved cysteine through the conserved F or W. Fields, in order: D gene, V gene, J gene, CDR3 length, CDR3 DNA, CDR3 protein. A D gene is named only where the DNA matches it firmly.

-	TRBV6-1	TRBJ1-1	16	TGTGCCAGCAGTGTCTTCCCAGGAGGGCGGAACACTGAAGCTTTCTTT	CASSVFPGGRNTEAFF
-	TRBV28	TRBJ2-3	15	TGTGCCAGCAGCCCTCGGGGTGGGTTCACAGATACGCAGTATTTT	CASSPRGGFTDTQYF
TRBD1	TRBV4-2	TRBJ1-4	16	TGTGCCAGCAGCCAAGAACCGCAGGGGGCGGCTGAAAAACTGTTTTTT	CASSQEPQGAAEKLFF
-	TRBV30	TRBJ2-5	15	TGTGCCTGGAGCGAATCGGGGGGCCCGGGTGAGACCCAGTACTTC	CAWSESGGPGETQYF
-	TRBV30	TRBJ1-1	11	TGTGCCTGGGGCAGGGATACTGAAGCTTTCTTT	CAWGRDTEAFF
-	TRBV7-2	TRBJ2-7	15	TGTGCCAGCAGCTTAGCGGCGACATTCTCCTACGAGCAGTACTTC	CASSLAATFSYEQYF
-	TRBV10-1	TRBJ1-5	14	TGCGCCAGCCACTACAGCGGTAGCAATCAGCCCCAGCATTTT	CASHYSGSNQPQHF
-	TRBV9	TRBJ1-1	18	TGTGCCAGCAGCGTAGCCCCGCGTAGAAATGTTCCGAACACTGAAGCTTTCTTT	CASSVAPRRNVPNTEAFF
-	TRBV13	TRBJ2-4	16	TGTGCCAGCAGCCCCCGGACAGCCGGGAGGCAAAACATTCAGTACTTC	CASSPRTAGRQNIQYF
TRBD2	TRBV25-1	TRBJ2-7	15	TGTGCCAGCAGTGACCCGGGACTAGGCCACTACGAGCAGTACTTC	CASSDPGLGHYEQYF
TRBD1	TRBV5-1	TRBJ1-5	14	TGCGCCAGCAGCCTGGGACAGAATAATCAGCCCCAGCATTTT	CASSLGQNNQPQHF
TRBD2	TRBV28	TRBJ2-5	16	TGTGCCAGCAGTTCGAGGACTAGCGGGAGGCGTGAGACCCAGTACTTC	CASSSRTSGRRETQYF
-	TRBV7-9	TRBJ2-3	12	TGTGCCAGCAGCTCAAGCACAGATACGCAGTATTTT	CASSSSTDTQYF